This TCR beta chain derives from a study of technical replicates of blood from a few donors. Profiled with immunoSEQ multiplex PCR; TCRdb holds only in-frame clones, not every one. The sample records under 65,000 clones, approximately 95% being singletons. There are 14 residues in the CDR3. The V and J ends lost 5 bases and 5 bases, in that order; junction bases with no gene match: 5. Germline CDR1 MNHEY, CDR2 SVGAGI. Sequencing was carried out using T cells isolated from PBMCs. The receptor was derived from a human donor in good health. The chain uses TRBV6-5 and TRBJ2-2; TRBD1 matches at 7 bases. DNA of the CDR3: TGTGCCAGCAGTCGACAGGGCAGGACCGGGGAGCTGTTTTTT. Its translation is CASSRQGRTGELFF.